The present entry profiles one T cell receptor (beta chain) with its context. Methods used by the authors: Amplification of reference gene primers provided the estimated nucleated cell counts. Data came from immunoSEQ multiplex PCR; TCRdb stores just in-frame clones and leaves some out. The D gene and trimming were derived from the DNA, and the V and J assignments and clone size from that table. This table holds roughly 180,000 clones, 86% found once. Trimming took off 3 bases at V and 1 base at J, with 7 bases between the two ends. Germline CDR1 reads KGHSH; CDR2 reads LQKENI. The CDR3 totals 14 residues. The data were taken from a study of blood T cell repertoires in COVID-19. Study at large: Sites in the United States, Italy and Spain provided acute and convalescent COVID-19 samples. PBMCs, B-cell-depleted T cells, or T cells provided the cDNA or gDNA that made up the material.

Sequencing was performed on peripheral blood. The chain employs TRBV18 and TRBJ1-5; D possibly corresponds to TRBD1 (6 bases). The TCR originated in a man aged 18 to 35 with acute or convalescent COVID-19. As DNA, the CDR3 is TGTGCCAGCTCACCCGGACAGAGCAATCAGCCCCAGCATTTT. This codes for CASSPGQSNQPQHF.